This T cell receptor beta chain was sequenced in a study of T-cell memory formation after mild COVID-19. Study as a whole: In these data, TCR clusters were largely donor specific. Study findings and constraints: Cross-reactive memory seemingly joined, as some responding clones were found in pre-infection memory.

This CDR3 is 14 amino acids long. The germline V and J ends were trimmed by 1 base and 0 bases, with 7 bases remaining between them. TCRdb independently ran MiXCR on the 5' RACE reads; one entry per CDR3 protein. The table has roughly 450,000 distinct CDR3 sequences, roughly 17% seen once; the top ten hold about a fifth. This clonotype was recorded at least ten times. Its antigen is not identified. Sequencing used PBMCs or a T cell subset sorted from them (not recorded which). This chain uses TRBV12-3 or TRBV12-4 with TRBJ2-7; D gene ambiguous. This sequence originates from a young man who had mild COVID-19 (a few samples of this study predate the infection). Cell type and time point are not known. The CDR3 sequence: CASSLDSYSYEQYV. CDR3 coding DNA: TGTGCCAGCAGTTTAGACAGTTACTCCTACGAGCAGTACGTC.